This T cell receptor (beta chain) derives from a study of sequential checkpoint blockade in melanoma. In the study overall: More than 20 patients had tumor biopsies before treatment and at week 13.

TCRdb keeps only in-frame clones here, not all; method: immunoSEQ multiplex PCR. Here the sample spans tens of thousands of clones, about 30% being singletons. The treatment was: randomized to nivolumab then ipilimumab (arm A) or the reverse (arm B). The source of this sequence is a human donor with melanoma. This specimen was tumor tissue (inferred from file names), taken from a patient given nivolumab and ipilimumab in sequence.

CDR3 amino acids: CASSTSGLAGDNEQFF. The CDR3 nucleotides are TGTGCCAGTAGTACATCGGGACTAGCGGGCGACAATGAGCAGTTCTTC. This chain uses TRBV19 with TRBJ2-1; 12 positions match TRBD2. Germline values: CDR1 LNHDA, CDR2 SQIVND (reference sequence). The CDR3 contains 16 residues. V gave up 4 bases and J gave up 5 bases; unmatched junction bases: 6.